The present TCR beta chain was sequenced within a study of OX40 agonist ivuxolimab in advanced cancers. At the level of the study: Each dose-escalation patient presented with hepatocellular carcinoma, melanoma, renal cell or head and neck cancer. Three patients, one with hepatocellular carcinoma and two with cutaneous melanoma, achieved partial responses. Points from the study as a whole: Expanded clones were, on average, more numerous among CD8+ T cells than CD4+.

The CDR3 is 15 residues long. J lost 3 bases, V lost 2 bases, and 7 bases had no gene match. Germline assignment: CDR1 GTSNPN and CDR2 SVGIG (reference sequence). Of note for this clone: Its antigen is as yet unknown.

TCRdb's table, derived via immunoSEQ multiplex PCR, lists solely in-frame clones and lacks some. The table lists tens of thousands of clones, 85% of them singletons, with 4% in the top ten. The gene calls are TRBV30 and TRBJ2-7, with 10 bases fitting TRBD1. The sequenced sample was CD4+ or CD8+ T cells sorted from blood, obtained in a trial of the OX40 agonist ivuxolimab. The TCR comes from an adult with an advanced solid tumor such as melanoma, head and neck, liver or kidney cancer. CDR3 in DNA: TGTGCCTGGAGTAAACGGGACAGGGGATTCTACGAGCAGTACTTC. Protein product: CAWSKRDRGFYEQYF.